These 8 T cell receptor beta chains were all obtained from the same sample, sequenced in a study of patients and donors after allogeneic stem cell transplantation. TCRdb re-called the RT-PCR reads with MiXCR, one entry per CDR3 protein. The data show about 960,000 distinct CDR3 sequences, about a sixth seen once. The sequencing sample was made of blood, either unsorted or a sorted T cell fraction (not recorded which). The receptors stem from a human donor who was either an allogeneic HSCT recipient or a stem cell or donor lymphocyte infusion donor (not recorded which). It is not recorded whose cells these are; they may come from a transplant donor.

This clonotype was seen more than once but under ten times. The junction shows a germline mismatch at one end, possibly a read error. The chain combines TRBV7-7 with TRBJ2-2; tentatively, D is TRBD2 (5 bases). CDR3 length equals 17 residues. The germline gives CDR1 SSHAT, CDR2 FNYEAQ (reference sequence). CDR3 amino acids: CASSLGPRGLGTGELFF. CDR3 coding DNA: TGTGCTAGCAGCTTAGGGCCCCGGGGTCTCGGCACCGGGGAGCTGTTTTTT. Combining the CDR3 with reference TRBV7-7 and TRBJ2-2 gives the whole variable domain GAGVSQSPRYKVTKRGQDVTLRCDPISSHATLYWYQQALGQGPEFLTYFNYEAQPDKSGLPSDRFSAERPEGSISTLTIQRTEQRDSAMYRCASSLGPRGLGTGELFFGEGSRLTVL.

This clonotype is a singleton in its sample. This chain links TRBV3-1 with TRBJ2-3, with 8 bases matching TRBD1. With V trimmed by 3 bases and J by 2 bases, 7 bases remained unmatched. Germline CDR1 reads LGHDT; CDR2 reads YNNKEL (reference sequence). CDR3 size: 16 residues. Written as DNA, the CDR3 is TGTGCCAGCAGCCAGGAGAGACAGGGGCCCACAGATACGCAGTATTTT. Its protein is CASSQERQGPTDTQYF.

The sample holds many counts of this clonotype. J is TRBJ1-1 and V is TRBV5-1; no clear D. This CDR3 has 16 residues. V was cut by 0 bases and J by 0 bases, with 12 bases left in between. Germline lookup yields CDR1 SGHRS and CDR2 YFSETQ. The chain's CDR3 is CASSLGRRPMNTEAFF. CDR3 in DNA: TGCGCCAGCAGCTTGGGTCGTCGGCCTATGAACACTGAAGCTTTCTTT.

This clonotype was counted many times. The chain is built from TRBV12-3 or TRBV12-4 and TRBJ1-6; D is possibly TRBD1 (5 bases). Trimming shortened V by 7 bases and J by 7 bases, and 11 bases separated the two germline ends. The CDR3 runs 13 residues. CDR3 coding DNA: TGTGCCAGCACCTCCGGGGCGAATTCACCCCTCCACTTT. It translates to CASTSGANSPLHF.

The chain carries TRBV27 and TRBJ2-2; 14 positions match TRBD2. The CDR3 loop spans 17 amino acids. V gave up 5 bases and J gave up 6 bases; unmatched junction bases: 8. The germline V gene encodes CDR1 MNHEY and CDR2 SMNVEV (reference sequence). The CDR3 loop reads CASSLTGTSGGAGELFF. CDR3 coding DNA: TGTGCCAGCAGTCTTACCGGGACTAGCGGGGGCGCCGGGGAGCTGTTTTTT.

In its sample, this clonotype was seen a few times. CDR3 in DNA: TGTGCCAGCAGCCCCCGAAGGGGCACATACCAAGAGACCCAGTACTTC. Translation: CASSPRRGTYQETQYF. The rearrangement uses TRBV7-2 and TRBJ2-5; weak D call: TRBD1 (5 bases). In germline, CDR1 is SGHTA, CDR2 FQGNSA. The CDR3 sequence is 16 residues long. Trimming cost V 5 bases and J 0 bases, with 16 bases left between them.

This clonotype was found many times. The chain has TRBV7-6 and TRBJ1-3; D is perhaps TRBD1 (5 bases). With 5 bases removed from V and 2 bases from J, the gap between germline ends came to 16 bases. Germline CDR1 SGHVS, CDR2 FNYEAQ. The CDR3 consists of 16 residues. This CDR3 is CASSVRPQGPGNTIYF. The CDR3 nucleotides are TGTGCCAGCAGCGTCCGGCCGCAGGGCCCTGGAAACACCATATATTTT.

There are a few counts of this clonotype. V usage is TRBV7-9 and J usage is TRBJ1-1; no firm D call. The V end lost 5 bases, the J end lost 7 bases, and 17 bases lay between the germline ends. The CDR3 covers 14 residues. Germline V gene lookup returns CDR1 SEHNR and CDR2 FQNEAQ (reference sequence). CDR3 region: CASSSRVTSGEAFF. CDR3 coding DNA: TGTGCCAGCAGCAGCCGGGTTACGTCCGGTGAAGCTTTCTTT. Full variable domain (missing parts from reference TRBV7-9 and TRBJ1-1): DTGVSQNPRHKITKRGQNVTFRCDPISEHNRLYWYRQTLGQGPEFLTYFQNEAQLEKSRLLSDRFSAERPKGSFSTLEIQRTEQGDSAMYLCASSSRVTSGEAFFGQGTRLTVV.